The subject of this entry is one TCR beta chain. Per the original methods: How many nucleated cells were present was estimated from reference gene primer amplification. Sequencing used immunoSEQ multiplex PCR; TCRdb keeps in-frame clones, though not all of them. That table gives V, J and clone size, and the DNA gave D and trimming. This sample yields 170,000 or so clones, of which 80% to 90% are seen a single time; around 8.6% belongs to the top ten. The CDR3 has 16 amino acids. CDR1 and CDR2 from the germline V gene are MNHNS and SASEGT. J lost 2 bases, V lost 4 bases, and 7 bases had no gene match. The source of the sample is a study of blood T cell repertoires in COVID-19. Overall study: Some COVID-19 samples were acute and others convalescent; all came from the United States, Italy and Spain. PBMCs, B-cell-depleted T cells, or T cells provided the cDNA or gDNA that made up the material.

The sequence came from a man in his fifties with active or convalescent COVID-19. The rearrangement uses TRBV6-1 and TRBJ2-3; 9 nucleotides match TRBD1. Sequences were obtained from peripheral blood. DNA for the CDR3: TGTGCCAGCAGTGGACGGGACAGGGATTCCACAGATACGCAGTATTTT. Its translation is CASSGRDRDSTDTQYF.